The 23 T cell receptor beta chains below were found in one sample sequenced in a study of Tregs in tolerant kidney transplant recipients (dated by TCRdb to about 2019). The library relied on the immunoSEQ multiplex PCR assay. Entries here come from immuneACCESS through TCRdb and include only in-frame sequences with V and J called. Some clones fail to appear in such tables; in the studies checked, an unresolved V gene covers under half of the shortfall, and the cause of the remainder is unknown. The sample table lists roughly 120,000 clones, roughly nine tenths of them with a count of one. Over 0.5% of the sample rests with the top ten. The specimen was CD4+ T cells from blood. Every receptor here comes from a human donor in good health.

This clone was detected once. This chain links TRBV6-1 with TRBJ1-5; D is undetermined. The length of the CDR3 is 13 residues. Germline V gene data show CDR1 as MNHNS and CDR2 as SASEGT. The V end lost 2 bases, the J end lost 7 bases, and 9 bases lay between the germline ends. The CDR3 DNA is TGTGCCAGCAGTGAAATCTACAGACAGCCCCAGCATTTT. Amino acid sequence: CASSEIYRQPQHF.

J is TRBJ2-2 and V is TRBV9; D call uncertain. This CDR3 contains 14 residues. With 5 bases removed from V and 6 bases from J, the gap between germline ends came to 14 bases. Germline V lookup: CDR1 SGDLS, CDR2 YYNGEE. The CDR3 loop is CASSRTPGSGELFF. The CDR3 DNA is TGTGCCAGCAGTAGGACCCCCGGCTCCGGGGAGCTGTTTTTT.

The chain links TRBV30 to TRBJ1-5, with TRBD1 as a possible D gene (5 bases). The germline V and J ends were trimmed by 2 bases and 6 bases, with 14 bases remaining between them. The CDR3 is 14 residues long. CDR1 and CDR2 from the germline V gene are GTSNPN and SVGIG (reference sequence). CDR3 in DNA: TGTGCCTGGAGTCGGCAAACAGGTCGTCAGCCCCAGCATTTT. As protein: CAWSRQTGRQPQHF.

This chain uses TRBV5-1 with TRBJ1-6; D not certain. The CDR3 consists of 14 residues. Germline CDR1 and CDR2: SGHRS and YFSETQ. Trimming removed 0 bases at V and 13 bases at J, with 14 bases between. The CDR3 is CASSLGREGSPLHF. The CDR3 DNA is TGCGCCAGCAGCTTGGGACGGGAAGGTTCTCCCCTCCACTTT. The full variable domain, with the rest looked up from reference TRBV5-1 and TRBJ1-6, is KAGVTQTPRYLIKTRGQQVTLSCSPISGHRSVSWYQQTPGQGLQFLFEYFSETQRNKGNFPGRFSGRQFSNSRSEMNVSTLELGDSALYLCASSLGREGSPLHFGNGTRLTVT.

The V gene is TRBV7-8, the J gene TRBJ2-1, with TRBD2 identical over 8 bases. This CDR3 has 16 residues. Germline V lookup: CDR1 SGHVS, CDR2 FQNEAQ. V dropped 4 bases and J dropped 2; count of bases not matched to a gene: 7. CDR3: CASSSGTSRTYNEQFF. In nucleotides, the CDR3 is TGTGCCAGCAGCTCTGGGACTAGTCGGACCTACAATGAGCAGTTCTTC.

The rearrangement joins TRBV7-9 to TRBJ2-5, with TRBD1 as a possible D gene (6 bases). The CDR3 runs 14 residues. Germline V gives CDR1 SEHNR, CDR2 FQNEAQ (reference sequence). Trimming stripped 0 bases from V and 5 bases from J, with 10 bases between. CDR3 DNA sequence: TGTGCCAGCAGCTTAGCGGGGGCATCGGAGACCCAGTACTTC. Protein sequence: CASSLAGASETQYF.

The rearrangement links TRBV7-2 to TRBJ1-5; D is unclear. CDR1 and CDR2 from the germline V gene are SGHTA and FQGNSA. Trimming removed 3 bases from V and 5 bases from J, with 8 bases in between. The CDR3 runs 13 residues. The CDR3 DNA sequence: TGTGCCAGCAGCTTTGAGAGATATCAGCCCCAGCATTTT. Protein: CASSFERYQPQHF.

V and J are TRBV10-2 and TRBJ1-5, with TRBD1 matching 10 bases. The CDR3 contains 15 residues. Germline CDR1 is WSHSY and CDR2 is SAAADI. J gave up 2 bases and V 10 bases, and 8 bases lay outside the gene matches. CDR3 in amino acids: CATSRQGAGNQPQHF. The CDR3 coding sequence is TGCGCCACTAGTCGACAGGGGGCGGGCAATCAGCCCCAGCATTTT.

The sample holds one count of this clone. The rearrangement joins TRBV2 to TRBJ1-1, with D perhaps TRBD1 (5 bases). The CDR3 runs 13 residues. V lost 0 bases, J lost 6 bases, and 8 bases lay in between. The V gene's germline CDR1 is SNHLY and CDR2 FYNNEI. As DNA, the CDR3 is TGTGCCAGCAGTGAAGCATGGACATCTGAAGCTTTCTTT. Encoded protein: CASSEAWTSEAFF.

CDR3 in DNA: TGTGCCAGCAGTCCCCCGGGATGGGATACGCAGTATTTT. This translates into CASSPPGWDTQYF. The V and J genes are TRBV6-6 and TRBJ2-3; possibly TRBD2 for D (5 bases). With 5 bases removed from V and 6 bases from J, the gap between germline ends came to 12 bases. The CDR3 length is 13 residues. Germline CDR1 MNHNY, CDR2 SVGAGI (reference sequence).

This clone was counted between two and nine times. The rearrangement uses TRBV7-2 and TRBJ1-6; D unclear. From germline, CDR1 is SGHTA and CDR2 FQGNSA. Trimming removed 6 bases from V and 7 bases from J, with 10 bases in between. This CDR3 spans 13 amino acids. The DNA of the CDR3 is TGTGCCAGCAGGCCAACGGAGAATTCACCCCTCCACTTT. Translation gives CASRPTENSPLHF. The full variable domain, in which reference TRBV7-2 and TRBJ1-6 provide the parts outside the CDR3, is GAGVSQSPSNKVTEKGKDVELRCDPISGHTALYWYRQSLGQGLEFLIYFQGNSAPDKSGLPSDRFSAERTGGSVSTLTIQRTQQEDSAVYLCASRPTENSPLHFGNGTRLTVT.

This chain uses TRBV30 with TRBJ2-2, with 7 positions matching TRBD2. Looked up from germline, CDR1 is GTSNPN and CDR2 is SVGIG (reference sequence). Losses at the gene ends were 7 bases for V and 2 bases for J; bases not matched to a gene: 10. The CDR3 consists of 15 residues. This CDR3 reads CASGGASGNTGELFF. The CDR3 DNA reads as TGTGCCTCGGGTGGGGCTAGCGGTAACACCGGGGAGCTGTTTTTT.

The V and J genes are TRBV27 and TRBJ1-5; D uncertain. The CDR3 is made up of 13 amino acids. CDR1 and CDR2 (germline): MNHEY, SMNVEV (reference sequence). The V end lost 6 bases, the J end lost 4 bases, and 10 bases lay between the germline ends. The CDR3 nucleotides are TGTGCCAGCAGAGCAAGGGTAAATCAGCCCCAGCATTTT. This sequence encodes CASRARVNQPQHF.

J is TRBJ1-2 and V is TRBV18, with 10 bases fitting TRBD1. The germline CDR1 and CDR2 sequences are KGHSH and LQKENI. This CDR3 is built from 13 residues. The V and J ends lost 5 bases and 8 bases, in that order; junction bases with no gene match: 5. CDR3 in amino acids: CASSLGQGYGYTF. The CDR3 nucleotides read TGTGCCAGCTCATTGGGACAGGGGTACGGCTACACCTTC.

This clone is a singleton in its sample. The rearrangement uses TRBV6-1 and TRBJ2-2; TRBD1 matches at 10 bases. J lost 4 bases, V lost 7 bases, and 6 bases had no gene match. In germline, CDR1 is MNHNS, CDR2 SASEGT. CDR3 size: 15 residues. The CDR3 DNA reads TGTGCCAGCAATAGACAGGGGGCGACCACCGGGGAGCTGTTTTTT. Protein: CASNRQGATTGELFF.

The V and J genes are TRBV7-2 and TRBJ1-1; D remains ambiguous. CDR3 size: 14 residues. Deletions cut 2 bases from V and 4 bases from J, with 11 bases between. Germline V gives CDR1 SGHTA, CDR2 FQGNSA. The DNA of the CDR3 is TGTGCCAGCAGCTTAATGCGGACGGTCACTGAAGCTTTCTTT. Residues: CASSLMRTVTEAFF. Full variable domain (rest looked up from reference TRBV7-2 and TRBJ1-1): GAGVSQSPSNKVTEKGKDVELRCDPISGHTALYWYRQSLGQGLEFLIYFQGNSAPDKSGLPSDRFSAERTGGSVSTLTIQRTQQEDSAVYLCASSLMRTVTEAFFGQGTRLTVV.

CDR3 in amino acids: CASTPQRQAGTEAFF. Written as DNA, the CDR3 is TGTGCCAGCACGCCCCAGAGACAGGCGGGAACTGAAGCTTTCTTT. The V call is TRBV27, the J call TRBJ1-1; the D gene is possibly TRBD1 (6 bases). The CDR3 totals 15 residues. V gave up 7 bases and J gave up 5 bases, with 20 bases separating them. Germline-derived CDR1 and CDR2 are MNHEY and SMNVEV (reference sequence).

This CDR3 is CASSFLQGAGETQYF. In DNA, the CDR3 is TGTGCCAGCAGCTTCCTACAGGGGGCCGGAGAGACCCAGTACTTC. The rearrangement uses TRBV11-2 and TRBJ2-5; 9 positions match TRBD1. V lost 3 bases and J lost 4; bases outside the gene matches: 6. The CDR3 loop spans 15 amino acids. The germline V gene has CDR1 SGHAT and CDR2 FQNNGV.

This chain connects TRBV4-1 to TRBJ1-5; D not resolved. V shed 5 bases and J shed 0 bases, with 11 bases lying between them. Germline CDR1 and CDR2: MGHRA and YSYEKL. The length of the CDR3 is 15 residues. In nucleotides, the CDR3 is TGCGCCAGCAGCGAGGGTAGAACTAGCAATCAGCCCCAGCATTTT. It specifies CASSEGRTSNQPQHF.

The chain has TRBV6-5 and TRBJ2-1; 10 nucleotides line up with TRBD1. J lost 4 bases, V lost 6 bases, and 6 bases had no gene match. This CDR3 comprises 15 residues. Germline loops: CDR1 MNHEY, CDR2 SVGAGI. The CDR3 loop is CASRSDRGHYNEQFF. The CDR3 DNA reads TGTGCCAGCAGATCAGACAGGGGGCATTACAATGAGCAGTTCTTC.

This CDR3 is CAIKGGGTSNTEAFF. The CDR3 bases are TGTGCCATCAAAGGGGGGGGGACATCTAACACTGAAGCTTTCTTT. This chain connects TRBV10-3 to TRBJ1-1; maybe TRBD1 (6 bases). CDR3 length: 15 amino acids. Trimming took off 7 bases at V and 2 bases at J, with 17 bases between the two ends. Germline V gene lookup returns CDR1 ENHRY and CDR2 SYGVKD.

CDR3 sequence reads: CAWRRIGTTFGSSYNEQFF. The CDR3 region has the DNA TGTGCCTGGAGAAGAATCGGGACTACGTTCGGCAGCTCCTACAATGAGCAGTTCTTC. The V and J genes are TRBV30 and TRBJ2-1; 7 positions agree with TRBD2. V shed 3 bases and J 0 bases; nucleotides not matched to a gene: 17. CDR3 size: 19 residues. In germline, CDR1 is GTSNPN, CDR2 SVGIG (reference sequence).

This chain joins TRBV11-2 and TRBJ2-2, with 7 bases identical to TRBD2. This CDR3 is 15 amino acids long. V gave up 5 bases and J gave up 2 bases; unmatched junction bases: 5. Per germline, CDR1 SGHAT and CDR2 FQNNGV. DNA for the CDR3: TGTGCCAGCAGCGGGAGGGCCCTCAACACCGGGGAGCTGTTTTTT. Its protein is CASSGRALNTGELFF.